This T cell receptor beta chain came from a study of Graves' ophthalmopathy and Graves' hyperthyroidism. Investigators amplified TCR beta CDR3 regions from RNA transcripts. HTBI primers served in a first-round RT-PCR, which a second-round multiplex PCR followed. TCRdb processed the multiplex PCR reads anew with MiXCR; each CDR3 protein has one entry. The sample lists approximately 210,000 distinct CDR3 sequences, roughly 27% occurring once. This clonotype was sampled from a man aged 45-65 years with Graves' ophthalmopathy. Sequencing input: peripheral blood.

The CDR3 reads CASSYADSNYGYTF. The CDR3 coding sequence is TGTGCCAGCAGTTACGCGGACAGTAACTATGGCTACACCTTC. The chain employs TRBV6-5 and TRBJ1-2; maybe TRBD1 (6 bases). V lost 2 bases, J lost 1 base, and 8 bases lay in between. Germline V CDR1 and CDR2: MNHEY, SVGAGI. This CDR3 has 14 residues.